Listed below are T cell receptor beta chains from one sample, sequenced in a study of CD8+ T cells in alopecia areata. Sequenced by immunoSEQ multiplex PCR; TCRdb stores in-frame clones only, minus some. The profile shows about 190,000 clones, about three fifths of them singletons. This specimen consisted of CD4+ T cells sorted from blood, obtained around week 47, from a patient treated with tofacitinib. The receptors stem from a human donor with alopecia areata. CDR3s include the opening cysteine and the closing phenylalanine or tryptophan. The order of the fields is V gene, J gene, D gene, clone size, CDR3 DNA, CDR3 protein. A D gene is named only where the DNA matches it firmly. Clone size is shown for a subset of rows, as once, few, many or a class of expanded clone.

TRBV29-1	TRBJ2-1	TRBD1	.	TGCAGCGCCTCGGGACAGGGAATCAATGAGCAGTTCTTC	CSASGQGINEQFF
TRBV6-4	TRBJ2-2	TRBD1	.	TGTGCCAGCAGTGAAGGGGGCAACACCGGGGAGCTGTTTTTT	CASSEGGNTGELFF
TRBV30	TRBJ1-4	TRBD1	.	TGTGCCTGGAGTACCAGGGGGACAGGGGATATGAAACTGTTTTTT	CAWSTRGTGDMKLFF
TRBV2	TRBJ2-3	.	.	TGTGCCAGCAGGGCCGGGACTTTAGATACGCAGTATTTT	CASRAGTLDTQYF
TRBV25-1	TRBJ1-1	.	.	TGTGCCAGCGGTCGGACGGGGAACACTGAAGCTTTCTTT	CASGRTGNTEAFF
TRBV6-1	TRBJ2-2	.	few	TGTGCCAGCACAGAACAAGCGCTGAACACCGGGGAGCTGTTTTTT	CASTEQALNTGELFF
TRBV27	TRBJ1-1	.	few	TGTGCCAGCAGTTTATCCCGCGTGTGGGCGAACACTGAAGCTTTCTTT	CASSLSRVWANTEAFF
TRBV19	TRBJ1-2	TRBD1	.	TGTGCCAGCTCTAGGACAGGGAGCTGGGGCAATGGCTACACCTTC	CASSRTGSWGNGYTF
TRBV4-3	TRBJ1-2	.	.	TGCGCCAGCAGCCGAGACATTCTAGGAGACTATGGCTACACCTTC	CASSRDILGDYGYTF
TRBV30	TRBJ1-3	.	.	TGTGCCTGGAATCCTGGAAACACCATATATTTT	CAWNPGNTIYF
TRBV27	TRBJ2-2	TRBD1	.	TGTGCCAGCAGTCGACCGGGACAGGGGGCTTCTCACGGGGAGCTGTTTTTT	CASSRPGQGASHGELFF
TRBV6-1	TRBJ1-2	.	.	TGTGCCAGCAGTGACCTGCGGGCCGGCGGTGGCTACACCTTC	CASSDLRAGGGYTF
TRBV29-1	TRBJ1-5	.	.	TGCAGCGTTGGGGTGGGAGGCAATCAGCCCCAGCATTTT	CSVGVGGNQPQHF
TRBV29-1	TRBJ2-2	TRBD1	once	TGCAGCGTTGACAGGGGGCGGAACACCGGGGAGCTGTTTTTT	CSVDRGRNTGELFF
TRBV4-2	TRBJ2-7	TRBD2	.	TGTGCCAGCAGCCAAGAAACGACTAGCGGATCCTACGAGCAGTACTTC	CASSQETTSGSYEQYF
TRBV29-1	TRBJ1-1	.	.	TGCAGCGTTGTAAGGGTAACTGAAGCTTTCTTT	CSVVRVTEAFF
TRBV7-8	TRBJ1-4	.	.	TGTGCCAGCAGCTTGGATGAAAAACTGTTTTTT	CASSLDEKLFF
TRBV14	TRBJ2-7	.	.	TGTGCCAGCAGCAGGGACTCCCCCTACGAGCAGTACTTC	CASSRDSPYEQYF
TRBV11-2	TRBJ1-1	.	.	TGTGCCAGCAGCTCACAACAGGACACTGAAGCTTTCTTT	CASSSQQDTEAFF
TRBV23-1	TRBJ2-5	.	once	TGCGCCACCCCACCCCCATCGAAGGACCAAGAGACCCAGTACTTC	CATPPPSKDQETQYF
TRBV10-3	TRBJ2-3	.	.	TGTGCCACTACTGGTACAGATACGCAGTATTTT	CATTGTDTQYF
TRBV30	TRBJ1-2	TRBD1	once	TGTGCCTGGAGCCCCCAGGGGTGGACAGGGGGCTATGGCTACACCTTC	CAWSPQGWTGGYGYTF
TRBV15	TRBJ2-5	.	once	TGTGCCACCAGCAGAGATCGGGCGGTAGAGACCCAGTACTTC	CATSRDRAVETQYF
TRBV5-1	TRBJ2-2	TRBD2	.	TGCGCCAGCAAGACTAGCCCGAACACCGGGGAGCTGTTTTTT	CASKTSPNTGELFF
TRBV29-1	TRBJ1-1	.	few	TGCAGCGTTGATCCGGCAGGTGCGAACACTGAAGCTTTCTTT	CSVDPAGANTEAFF
TRBV9	TRBJ2-3	TRBD2	.	TGTGCCAGCAGCACGACTAGCGGGGCCACAGATACGCAGTATTTT	CASSTTSGATDTQYF
TRBV5-1	TRBJ2-7	.	few	TGCGCCAGCAGCTTGGATCGAACCTACGAGCAGTACTTC	CASSLDRTYEQYF
TRBV4-3	TRBJ2-3	TRBD2	few	TGCGCCAGCAGCCAAGATATCCCTGGACTAGCGGGGGGCACAGATACGCAGTATTTT	CASSQDIPGLAGGTDTQYF
TRBV15	TRBJ2-5	TRBD2	few	TGTGCCACCAGCAGAGGGACTAGCGGGAACCAAGAGACCCAGTACTTC	CATSRGTSGNQETQYF
TRBV15	TRBJ1-5	TRBD1	.	TGTGCCACCAGCAGAGTGGGACAGGGGAACGGTCAGCCCCAGCATTTT	CATSRVGQGNGQPQHF
TRBV7-2	TRBJ2-3	TRBD2	.	TGTGCCAGCAGCTTAGGGGGACTAGCAGGAGATACGCAGTATTTT	CASSLGGLAGDTQYF
TRBV28	TRBJ2-7	.	once	TGTGCCAGCACCACCAGTGGCGGGGTCGACGAGCAGTACTTC	CASTTSGGVDEQYF
TRBV28	TRBJ2-7	.	.	TGTGCCAGCACCCCCTGGGGGGCGAGCTCCTACGAGCAGTACTTC	CASTPWGASSYEQYF
TRBV30	TRBJ1-2	.	.	TGTGCCTGGAGTGTGAGCGGACTCAATGGCTACACCTTC	CAWSVSGLNGYTF
TRBV29-1	TRBJ1-2	TRBD1	few	TGCAGCGTCACAGGGGCCGGCGATGGCTACACCTTC	CSVTGAGDGYTF
TRBV10-3	TRBJ2-3	.	.	TGTGCCATCAGCGCATCGGATGGGGGGAGATACACAGATACGCAGTATTTT	CAISASDGGRYTDTQYF